The 5 T cell receptor beta chains listed next were all sequenced from one sample in a study of T-cell memory formation after mild COVID-19. TCRdb fed the 5' RACE reads into MiXCR, producing one record per CDR3 protein. The profile shows around 430,000 distinct CDR3 sequences, more than 15% of them singletons. Sequencing was done on a sample of PBMCs or a T cell subset sorted from them (not recorded which). These receptors originate from a man between 18 and 35 years old who had mild COVID-19 (a few samples of this study predate the infection). Cell type and time point are not known.

This clonotype was detected only a few times. The chain combines TRBV20-1 with TRBJ2-1; no reliable D call. Trimming cost V 1 base and J 6 bases, with 7 bases left between them. The CDR3 extends over 12 amino acids. Germline V CDR1 and CDR2: DFQATT, SNEGSKA (reference sequence). Here the CDR3 DNA reads TGCAGTGCTAGAGTGCCCGGCAATGAGCAGTTCTTC. Protein sequence: CSARVPGNEQFF.

This clonotype was counted many times. The V and J genes are TRBV5-6 and TRBJ2-3; no firm D call. The V end was cut by 0 bases, the J end by 4 bases, with 6 bases between. The germline V gene has CDR1 SGHDT and CDR2 YYEEEE. CDR3 length: 13 amino acids. The CDR3 DNA follows: TGTGCCAGCAGCTTGGCCAATTCAGATACGCAGTATTTT. Amino acid sequence: CASSLANSDTQYF.

The J gene is TRBJ2-7, the V gene TRBV6-5; D is possibly TRBD2 (7 bases). The CDR3 totals 14 residues. The germline V and J ends were trimmed by 11 bases and 2 bases, with 19 bases remaining between them. Germline CDR1 and CDR2: MNHEY and SVGAGI. The CDR3, as DNA: TGTGCCTCAATGCGGGGGCAGGGTGCCTACGAGCAGTACGTC. Translation: CASMRGQGAYEQYV.

The chain links TRBV5-6 to TRBJ1-2, with TRBD1 matching 8 bases. CDR3 length equals 15 residues. V was pared by 2 bases and J by 0 bases, with 3 bases of the junction left unmatched. Germline CDR1 is SGHDT and CDR2 is YYEEEE. The CDR3 region has the DNA TGTGCCAGCAGCTTCCTGGACAGGGCTAACTATGGCTACACCTTC. It translates to CASSFLDRANYGYTF.

This clonotype was counted only a few times. V and J are TRBV7-3 and TRBJ2-7; D unclear. This CDR3 region has 13 residues. Trimming pared 1 base from V and 6 bases from J, leaving 10 bases between. The germline V gene has CDR1 SGHTA and CDR2 FQGTGA. The CDR3 DNA is TGTGCCAGCAGCTTAAGTCCAGTCACCGAGCAGTACTTC. As protein: CASSLSPVTEQYF.